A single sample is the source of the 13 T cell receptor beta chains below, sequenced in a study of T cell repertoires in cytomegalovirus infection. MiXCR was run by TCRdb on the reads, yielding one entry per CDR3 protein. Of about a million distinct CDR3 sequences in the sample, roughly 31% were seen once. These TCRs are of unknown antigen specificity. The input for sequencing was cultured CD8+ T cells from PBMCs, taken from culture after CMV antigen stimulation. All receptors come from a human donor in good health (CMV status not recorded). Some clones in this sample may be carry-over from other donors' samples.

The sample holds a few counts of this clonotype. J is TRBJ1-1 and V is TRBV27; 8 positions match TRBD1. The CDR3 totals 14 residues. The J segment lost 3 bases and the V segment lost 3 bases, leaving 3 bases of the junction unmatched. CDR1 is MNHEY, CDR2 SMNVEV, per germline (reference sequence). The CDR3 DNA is TGTGCCAGCAGTTTGGGGACAGGTCACACTGAAGCTTTCTTT. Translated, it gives CASSLGTGHTEAFF.

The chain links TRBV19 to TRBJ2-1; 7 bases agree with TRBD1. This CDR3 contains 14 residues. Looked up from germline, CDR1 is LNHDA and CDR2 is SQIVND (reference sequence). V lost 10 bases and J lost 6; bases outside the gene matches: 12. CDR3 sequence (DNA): TGTGCCACCTCCGACAGGGAAGAACTCAATGAGCAGTTCTTC. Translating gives CATSDREELNEQFF.

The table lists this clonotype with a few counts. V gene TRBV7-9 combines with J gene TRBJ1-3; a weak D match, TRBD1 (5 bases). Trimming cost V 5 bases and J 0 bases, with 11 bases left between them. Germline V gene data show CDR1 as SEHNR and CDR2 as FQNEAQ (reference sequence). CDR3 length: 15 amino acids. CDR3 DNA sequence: TGTGCCAGCAGCGAACGGACATTCTCTGGAAACACCATATATTTT. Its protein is CASSERTFSGNTIYF. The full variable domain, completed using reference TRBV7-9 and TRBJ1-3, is DTGVSQNPRHKITKRGQNVTFRCDPISEHNRLYWYRQTLGQGPEFLTYFQNEAQLEKSRLLSDRFSAERPKGSFSTLEIQRTEQGDSAMYLCASSERTFSGNTIYFGEGSWLTVV.

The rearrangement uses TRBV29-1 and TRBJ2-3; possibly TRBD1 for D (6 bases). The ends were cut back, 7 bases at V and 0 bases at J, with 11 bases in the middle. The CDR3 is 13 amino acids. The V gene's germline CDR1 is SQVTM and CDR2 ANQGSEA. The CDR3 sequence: CSEGDTSTDTQYF. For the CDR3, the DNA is TGCAGCGAGGGGGACACAAGCACAGATACGCAGTATTTT.

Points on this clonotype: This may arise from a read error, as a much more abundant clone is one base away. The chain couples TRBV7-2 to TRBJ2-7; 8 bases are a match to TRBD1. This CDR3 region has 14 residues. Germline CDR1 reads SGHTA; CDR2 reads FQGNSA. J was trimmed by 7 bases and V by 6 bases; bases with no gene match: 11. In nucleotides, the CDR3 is TGTGCCAGCAGAGTTGGACAGGGAACGGGAGAGCAGTACGTC. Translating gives CASRVGQGTGEQYV.

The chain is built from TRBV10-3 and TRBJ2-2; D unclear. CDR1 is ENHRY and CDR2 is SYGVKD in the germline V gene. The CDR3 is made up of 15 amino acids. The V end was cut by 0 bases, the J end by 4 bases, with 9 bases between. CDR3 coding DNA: TGTGCCATCAGTGAGTCGCAAACGCGCACCGGGGAGCTGTTTTTT. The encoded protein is CAISESQTRTGELFF.

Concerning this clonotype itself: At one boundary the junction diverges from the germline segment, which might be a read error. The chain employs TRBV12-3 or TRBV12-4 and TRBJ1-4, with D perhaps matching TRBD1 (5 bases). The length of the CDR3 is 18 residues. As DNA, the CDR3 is TGTGCCAGCAGTTTCGAGGGGCTCAAGGGCACAACTGATGAAAAACTGTTTTTT. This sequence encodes CASSFEGLKGTTDEKLFF.

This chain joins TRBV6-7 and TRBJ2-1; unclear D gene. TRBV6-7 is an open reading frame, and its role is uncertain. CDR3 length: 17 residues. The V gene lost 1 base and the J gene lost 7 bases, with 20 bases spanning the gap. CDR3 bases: TGTGCCAGCAGTTACTTCCTCGGTAGGGTCGGGTTAAATGAGCAGTTCTTC. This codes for CASSYFLGRVGLNEQFF.

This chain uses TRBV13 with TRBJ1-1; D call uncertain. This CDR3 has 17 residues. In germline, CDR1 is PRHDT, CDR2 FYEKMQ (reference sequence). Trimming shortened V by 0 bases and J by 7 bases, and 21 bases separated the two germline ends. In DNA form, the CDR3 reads TGTGCCAGCAGCTTAGGCCTGGGTCAACTCGAGTCGGGTGAAGCTTTCTTT. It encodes CASSLGLGQLESGEAFF.

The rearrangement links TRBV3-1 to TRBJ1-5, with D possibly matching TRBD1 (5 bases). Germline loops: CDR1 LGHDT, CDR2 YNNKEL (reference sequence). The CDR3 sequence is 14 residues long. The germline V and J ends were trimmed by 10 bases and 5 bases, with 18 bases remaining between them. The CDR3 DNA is TGTGCCAACAGTGCACCCAGGGAGGATCAGCCCCAGCATTTT. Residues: CANSAPREDQPQHF.

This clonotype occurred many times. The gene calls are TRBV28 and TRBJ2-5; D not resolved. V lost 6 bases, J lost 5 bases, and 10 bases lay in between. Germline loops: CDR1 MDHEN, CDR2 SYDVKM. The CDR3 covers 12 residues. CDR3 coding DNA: TGTGCCAGCAGCCCTGGCCGGGAGACCCAGTACTTC. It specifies CASSPGRETQYF.

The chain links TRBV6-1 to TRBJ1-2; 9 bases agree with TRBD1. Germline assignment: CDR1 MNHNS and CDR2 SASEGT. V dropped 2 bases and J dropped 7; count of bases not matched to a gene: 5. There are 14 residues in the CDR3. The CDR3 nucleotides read TGTGCCAGCAGTGAACCGGGACAGGGCGGTGGCTACACCTTC. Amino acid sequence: CASSEPGQGGGYTF.

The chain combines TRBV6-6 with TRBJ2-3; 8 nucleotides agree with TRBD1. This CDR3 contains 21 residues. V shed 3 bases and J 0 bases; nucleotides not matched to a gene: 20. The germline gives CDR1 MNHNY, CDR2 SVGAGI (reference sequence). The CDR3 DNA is TGTGCCAGCAGTTATTTCCCAGAGAGACAGGGGCGCCAATCTAGCACAGATACGCAGTATTTT. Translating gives CASSYFPERQGRQSSTDTQYF.